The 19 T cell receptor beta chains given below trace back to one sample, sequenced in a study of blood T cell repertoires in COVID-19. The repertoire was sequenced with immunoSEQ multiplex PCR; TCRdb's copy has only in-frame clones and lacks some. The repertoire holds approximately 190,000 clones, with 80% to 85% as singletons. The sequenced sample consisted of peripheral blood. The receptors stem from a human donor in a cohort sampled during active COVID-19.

CDR3 protein: CASSAGTGLIGGYTF. As DNA, the CDR3 is TGTGCCAGCAGTGCAGGGACAGGCTTAATTGGTGGCTACACCTTC. The chain employs TRBV6-4 and TRBJ1-2; 8 nucleotides agree with TRBD1. Germline loops: CDR1 MRHNA, CDR2 SNTAGT. This CDR3 spans 15 amino acids. J lost 7 bases, V lost 4 bases, and 11 bases had no gene match.

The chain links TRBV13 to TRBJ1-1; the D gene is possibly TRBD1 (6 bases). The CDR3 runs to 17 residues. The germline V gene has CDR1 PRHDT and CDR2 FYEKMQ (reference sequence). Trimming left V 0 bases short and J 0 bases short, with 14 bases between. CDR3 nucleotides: TGTGCCAGCAGCTTAGGGGGTTTCAGGGACATGAACACTGAAGCTTTCTTT. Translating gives CASSLGGFRDMNTEAFF. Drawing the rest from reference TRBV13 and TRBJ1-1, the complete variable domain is AAGVIQSPRHLIKEKRETATLKCYPIPRHDTVYWYQQGPGQDPQFLISFYEKMQSDKGSIPDRFSAQQFSDYHSELNMSSLELGDSALYFCASSLGGFRDMNTEAFFGQGTRLTVV.

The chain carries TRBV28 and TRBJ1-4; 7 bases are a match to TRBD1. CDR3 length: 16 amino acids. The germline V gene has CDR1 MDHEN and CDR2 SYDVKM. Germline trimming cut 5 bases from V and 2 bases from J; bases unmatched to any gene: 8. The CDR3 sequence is CASSHTGVGTNEKLFF. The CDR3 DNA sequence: TGTGCCAGCAGTCATACAGGGGTCGGGACTAATGAAAAACTGTTTTTT.

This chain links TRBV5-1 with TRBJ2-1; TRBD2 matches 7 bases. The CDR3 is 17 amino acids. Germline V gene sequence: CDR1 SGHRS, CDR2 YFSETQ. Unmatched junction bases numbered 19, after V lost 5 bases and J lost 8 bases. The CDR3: CASRWGIVREFVDEQFF. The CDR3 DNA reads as TGCGCCAGCAGGTGGGGAATAGTGCGGGAGTTCGTCGATGAGCAGTTCTTC.

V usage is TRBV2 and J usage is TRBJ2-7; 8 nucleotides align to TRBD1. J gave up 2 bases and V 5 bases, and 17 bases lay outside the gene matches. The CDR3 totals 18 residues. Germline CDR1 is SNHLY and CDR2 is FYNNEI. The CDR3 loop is CASSFPVGGTGKTYEQYV. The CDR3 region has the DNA TGTGCCAGCAGTTTCCCCGTAGGTGGGACAGGCAAAACCTACGAGCAGTACGTC.

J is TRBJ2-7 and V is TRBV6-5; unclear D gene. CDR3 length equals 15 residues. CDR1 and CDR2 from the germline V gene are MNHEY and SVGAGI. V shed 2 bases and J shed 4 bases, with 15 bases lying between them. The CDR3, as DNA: TGTGCCAGCAGTTACATTATCCCCCACAAATACGAGCAGTACGTC. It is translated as CASSYIIPHKYEQYV.

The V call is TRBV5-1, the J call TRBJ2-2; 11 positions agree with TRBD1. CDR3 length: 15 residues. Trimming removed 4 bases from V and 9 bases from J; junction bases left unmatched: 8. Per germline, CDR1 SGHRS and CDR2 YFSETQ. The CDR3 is CASSVGTGGVRELFF. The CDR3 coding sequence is TGCGCCAGCAGCGTCGGGACAGGGGGTGTCCGGGAGCTGTTTTTT.

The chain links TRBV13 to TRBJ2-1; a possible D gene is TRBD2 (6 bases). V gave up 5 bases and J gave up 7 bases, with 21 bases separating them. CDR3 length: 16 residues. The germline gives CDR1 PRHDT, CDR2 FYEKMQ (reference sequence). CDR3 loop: CASSETGRRAGNEQFF. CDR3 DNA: TGTGCCAGCAGCGAGACTGGGCGGAGGGCCGGGAATGAGCAGTTCTTC.

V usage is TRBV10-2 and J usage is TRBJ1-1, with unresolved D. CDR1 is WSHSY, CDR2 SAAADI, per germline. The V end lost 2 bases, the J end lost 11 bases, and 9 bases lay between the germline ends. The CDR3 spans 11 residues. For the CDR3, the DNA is TGCGCCAGCAGTGAGGGGTGGCGGGCTTTCTTT. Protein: CASSEGWRAFF.

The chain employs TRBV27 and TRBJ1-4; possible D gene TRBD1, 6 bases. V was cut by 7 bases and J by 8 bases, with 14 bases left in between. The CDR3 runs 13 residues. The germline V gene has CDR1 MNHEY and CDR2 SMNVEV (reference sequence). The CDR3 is CASKEWGREKLFF. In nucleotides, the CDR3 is TGTGCCAGCAAGGAGTGGGGGCGGGAAAAACTGTTTTTT.

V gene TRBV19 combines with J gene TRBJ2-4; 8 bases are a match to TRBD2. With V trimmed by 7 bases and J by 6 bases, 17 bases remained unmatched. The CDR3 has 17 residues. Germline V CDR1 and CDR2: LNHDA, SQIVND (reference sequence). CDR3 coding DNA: TGTGCCAGTACCCCCGCCCCTCCCGGGGGGGGTCTAAACATTCAGTACTTC. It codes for CASTPAPPGGGLNIQYF.

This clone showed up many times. CDR3 DNA: TGTGCCAGCAGCAAATGCCCCTCGACAGGGATCCGACCTTGGGGGGAAAACTTC. It specifies CASSKCPSTGIRPWGENF. The chain links TRBV21-1 to TRBJ1-2; no check of the table's D call, TRBD1, against the DNA was made. TRBV21-1 has pseudogene status. The CDR3 covers 18 residues.

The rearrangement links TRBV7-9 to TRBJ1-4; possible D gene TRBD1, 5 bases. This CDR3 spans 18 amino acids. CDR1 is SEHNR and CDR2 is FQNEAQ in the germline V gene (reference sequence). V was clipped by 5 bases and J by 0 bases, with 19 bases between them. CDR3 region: CASSTRQSPFATNEKLFF. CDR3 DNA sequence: TGTGCCAGCAGCACCCGACAGTCTCCTTTTGCAACTAATGAAAAACTGTTTTTT.

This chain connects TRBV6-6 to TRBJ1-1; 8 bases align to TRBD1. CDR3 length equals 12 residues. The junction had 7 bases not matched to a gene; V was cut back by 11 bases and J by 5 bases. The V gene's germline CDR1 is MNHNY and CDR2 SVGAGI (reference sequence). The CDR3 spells CAGGQGPTEAFF. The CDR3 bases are TGTGCCGGAGGACAGGGACCAACTGAAGCTTTCTTT.

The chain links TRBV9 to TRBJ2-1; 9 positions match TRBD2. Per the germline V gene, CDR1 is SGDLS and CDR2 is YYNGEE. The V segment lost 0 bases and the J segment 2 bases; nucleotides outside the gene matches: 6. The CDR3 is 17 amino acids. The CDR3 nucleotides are TGTGCCAGCAGCGTAGTTGAGCTAGCGGGGCCCTACAATGAGCAGTTCTTC. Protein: CASSVVELAGPYNEQFF. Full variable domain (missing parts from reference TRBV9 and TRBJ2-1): DSGVTQTPKHLITATGQRVTLRCSPRSGDLSVYWYQQSLDQGLQFLIQYYNGEERAKGNILERFSAQQFPDLHSELNLSSLELGDSALYFCASSVVELAGPYNEQFFGPGTRLTVL.

CDR3 nucleotides: TGTGCCAGCAGCCTCGCTCGGGGTCGGTCACCCCTCCACTTT. As protein: CASSLARGRSPLHF. V usage is TRBV14 and J usage is TRBJ1-6; no definite D call. The CDR3 is 14 residues long. V gave up 4 bases and J gave up 10 bases, with 14 bases separating them. The germline gives CDR1 SGHDN, CDR2 FVKESK.

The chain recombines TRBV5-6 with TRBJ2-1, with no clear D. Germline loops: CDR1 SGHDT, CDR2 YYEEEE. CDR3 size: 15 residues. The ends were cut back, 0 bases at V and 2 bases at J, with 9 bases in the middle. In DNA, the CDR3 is TGTGCCAGCAGCTTGGCTAGGAACCCCTACAATGAGCAGTTCTTC. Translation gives CASSLARNPYNEQFF.

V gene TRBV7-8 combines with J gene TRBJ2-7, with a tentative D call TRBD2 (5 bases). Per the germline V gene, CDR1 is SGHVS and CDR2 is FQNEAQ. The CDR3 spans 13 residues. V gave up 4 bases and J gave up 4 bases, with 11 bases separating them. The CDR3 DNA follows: TGTGCCAGCAGCTGGGAAGAGGGTTACGAGCAGTACTTC. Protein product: CASSWEEGYEQYF.

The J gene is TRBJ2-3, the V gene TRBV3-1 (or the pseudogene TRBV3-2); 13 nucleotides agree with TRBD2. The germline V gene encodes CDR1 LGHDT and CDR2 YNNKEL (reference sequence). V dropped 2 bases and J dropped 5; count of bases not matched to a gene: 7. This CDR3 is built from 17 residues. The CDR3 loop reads CASSQPTSGGVGDTQYF. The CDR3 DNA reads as TGTGCCAGCAGCCAACCCACTAGCGGGGGGGTCGGAGATACGCAGTATTTT.